The 26 T cell receptor beta chains below were found in one sample sequenced in a study of T cells in Graves' hyperthyroidism and ophthalmopathy. Amplified regions were TCR beta CDR3 sequences from RNA transcripts. First-round RT-PCR of the TCR CDR3 relied on the HTBI primer set. From the multiplex PCR reads, TCRdb called clonotypes with MiXCR, one entry per CDR3 protein. The table includes some 360,000 distinct CDR3 sequences, 15% to 20% detected once. Sequenced: blood. The receptors here all came from a woman between 40 and 50 years old with Graves' ophthalmopathy.

The chain joins TRBV5-1 to TRBJ2-2; no definite D call. From germline, CDR1 is SGHRS and CDR2 YFSETQ. The CDR3 contains 14 residues. The V and J ends lost 1 base and 4 bases respectively, with 8 bases between them. CDR3 in DNA: TGCGCCAGCAGCTTGACTCAGATCACCGGGGAGCTGTTTTTT. Its protein product is CASSLTQITGELFF.

This clonotype was counted many times. The rearrangement joins TRBV10-3 to TRBJ1-1, with a possible D match to TRBD1 (6 bases). The CDR3 has 11 residues. Germline V gene lookup returns CDR1 ENHRY and CDR2 SYGVKD. Trimming left V 4 bases short and J 7 bases short, with 7 bases between. The CDR3 loop is CAISVRGEAFF. The CDR3 bases are TGTGCCATCAGTGTCAGGGGTGAAGCTTTCTTT.

This clonotype was picked up many times. V gene TRBV19 combines with J gene TRBJ1-2; 8 bases map to TRBD1. The CDR3 runs 16 residues. The germline gives CDR1 LNHDA, CDR2 SQIVND (reference sequence). Trimming took 7 bases from V and 0 from J; bases not matched to a gene: 10. CDR3 loop: CASKYPQGAANYGYTF. The CDR3 nucleotides read TGTGCCAGTAAATACCCCCAGGGGGCCGCTAACTATGGCTACACCTTC.

This clonotype was seen only a few times. The chain is built from TRBV30 and TRBJ2-5; TRBD2 matches at 10 bases. The V gene's germline CDR1 is GTSNPN and CDR2 SVGIG (reference sequence). The V gene end was trimmed by 3 bases and the J gene end by 5 bases; junction bases not matched to a gene: 15. CDR3 length: 17 amino acids. CDR3 DNA sequence: TGTGCCTGGAGCAGCCCGGCGAGCGGGAGGGCCCGGGAGACCCAGTACTTC. It encodes CAWSSPASGRARETQYF.

V gene TRBV12-3 or TRBV12-4 combines with J gene TRBJ1-5, with 7 bases lining up with TRBD1. Trimming took 5 bases from V and 3 from J; bases not matched to a gene: 7. This CDR3 is 15 amino acids long. The chain's CDR3 is CASSPGTANNQPQHF. CDR3 sequence (DNA): TGTGCCAGCAGTCCCGGGACAGCCAACAATCAGCCCCAGCATTTT.

This clonotype was observed at least ten times. The chain links TRBV28 to TRBJ1-5; the D gene is possibly TRBD1 (5 bases). The CDR3 totals 14 residues. Germline loops: CDR1 MDHEN, CDR2 SYDVKM. Deletions cut 1 base from V and 6 bases from J, with 10 bases between. CDR3 in amino acids: CASSLLGRFQPQHF. CDR3 DNA sequence: TGTGCCAGCAGTTTATTGGGGCGGTTTCAGCCCCAGCATTTT.

This clonotype was detected many times. The V and J genes are TRBV12-3 or TRBV12-4 and TRBJ1-5, with D unclear. The CDR3 is 14 residues long. V lost 3 bases and J lost 0, with 6 bases in between. The CDR3 nucleotides are TGTGCCAGCAGTTTTGCGCTTAGCAATCAGCCCCAGCATTTT. It is translated as CASSFALSNQPQHF.

Ten or more counts support this clonotype. A much larger clone lies one base from this, so it may be a read error. Given the absence of the conserved phenylalanine or tryptophan at the CDR3 end, a read error is likely. The gene calls are TRBV11-2 and TRBJ1-1; possible D gene TRBD1, 5 bases. The V gene's germline CDR1 is SGHAT and CDR2 FQNNGV. V was shortened by 4 bases and J by 2 bases, with 11 bases between the two germline ends. CDR3 length equals 14 residues. CDR3 protein: CASSSATANTEAFL. CDR3 sequence (DNA): TGTGCCAGCAGCTCCGCGACAGCTAACACTGAAGCTTTCCTT.

The chain employs TRBV28 and TRBJ1-1, with a possible D match to TRBD1 (5 bases). This CDR3 is built from 15 residues. Trimming shortened V by 4 bases and J by 8 bases, and 20 bases separated the two germline ends. Germline lookup yields CDR1 MDHEN and CDR2 SYDVKM. This CDR3 is CASSSHQRGDWEAFF. CDR3 nucleotide sequence: TGTGCCAGCAGTTCCCACCAGAGGGGTGATTGGGAAGCTTTCTTT.

This clonotype came up many times. V is TRBV12-3 or TRBV12-4 and J is TRBJ1-1, with D perhaps TRBD1 (5 bases). The CDR3 sequence is 12 residues long. V lost 3 bases and J lost 7, with 9 bases in between. As DNA, the CDR3 is TGTGCCAGCAGTTTTTTTGACAGTGAAGCTTTCTTT. Translating gives CASSFFDSEAFF.

This clonotype showed up many times. The J gene is TRBJ1-5, the V gene TRBV12-3 or TRBV12-4; no firm D call. The CDR3 spans 15 residues. The germline V and J ends were trimmed by 2 bases and 5 bases, with 13 bases remaining between them. The CDR3 protein is CASSLRGMGYQPQHF. CDR3 nucleotides: TGTGCCAGCAGTTTAAGAGGGATGGGGTATCAGCCCCAGCATTTT.

This clonotype has ten or more counts. CDR3 DNA sequence: TGCGCCAGCAGCCAAGTAGTGGGGTCAAGAAACACTGAAGCTTTCTTT. Protein: CASSQVVGSRNTEAFF. V and J are TRBV4-3 and TRBJ1-1; D remains ambiguous. The V and J ends lost 1 base and 2 bases respectively, with 14 bases between them. The CDR3 spans 16 residues. Germline CDR1 is LGHNA and CDR2 is YSLEER.

Many counts were recorded for this clonotype. This chain connects TRBV6-5 to TRBJ1-1; the match to TRBD1 covers 7 bases. V shed 5 bases and J 6 bases; nucleotides not matched to a gene: 6. The length of the CDR3 is 13 residues. Per the germline V gene, CDR1 is MNHEY and CDR2 is SVGAGI. CDR3 protein: CASSSHGTAEAFF. Written as DNA, the CDR3 is TGTGCCAGCAGTAGTCACGGGACAGCTGAAGCTTTCTTT.

The sample holds many counts of this clonotype. V is TRBV5-1 and J is TRBJ1-5, with TRBD1 as a possible D gene (5 bases). The CDR3 has 15 amino acids. Per germline, CDR1 SGHRS and CDR2 YFSETQ. V was pared by 2 bases and J by 8 bases, with 17 bases between. The CDR3 bases are TGCGCCAGCAGCTTCCTGACAGCCCCAAGGGAGCCCCAGCATTTT. Amino acid sequence: CASSFLTAPREPQHF.

The rearrangement links TRBV6-5 to TRBJ1-4; no firm D call. Trimming stripped 8 bases from V and 0 bases from J, with 10 bases between. CDR3 size: 14 residues. Looked up from germline, CDR1 is MNHEY and CDR2 is SVGAGI. Written as DNA, the CDR3 is TGTGCCAGCGGCTACAGATCAACTAATGAAAAACTGTTTTTT. The encoded protein is CASGYRSTNEKLFF.

Concerning this clonotype: Just one base apart from a much larger clone, this may be a read error. The chain joins TRBV27 to TRBJ1-5; D might be TRBD1 (6 bases). The CDR3 sequence is 14 residues long. Germline V CDR1 and CDR2: MNHEY, SMNVEV (reference sequence). The V gene lost 6 bases and the J gene lost 7 bases, with 16 bases spanning the gap. CDR3 in amino acids: CASRLTTGSQPQHF. The CDR3 DNA sequence: TGTGCCAGCAGACTAACGACAGGATCACAGCCCCAGCATTTT.

This clonotype was picked up many times. V and J are TRBV11-2 and TRBJ1-2; possibly TRBD1 for D (6 bases). The V end was cut by 5 bases, the J end by 2 bases, with 12 bases between. There are 14 residues in the CDR3. Germline V gene lookup returns CDR1 SGHAT and CDR2 FQNNGV. The CDR3 loop is CASSRGTTNYGYTF. In nucleotides, the CDR3 is TGTGCCAGCAGCCGAGGGACAACAAACTATGGCTACACCTTC.

This clonotype came up many times. CDR3 DNA: TGTGCCACCAGCGGGGGGGGTCAAGAGACCCAGTACTTC. It codes for CATSGGGQETQYF. This chain joins TRBV15 and TRBJ2-5; TRBD2 aligns across 7 bases. Germline V gene sequence: CDR1 LNHNV, CDR2 YYDKDF (reference sequence). Trimming cost V 5 bases and J 2 bases; bases outside gene matches: 2. The CDR3 loop spans 13 amino acids.

The chain recombines TRBV6-5 with TRBJ1-1, with a tentative D call TRBD1 (6 bases). Germline CDR1 and CDR2: MNHEY and SVGAGI. Trimming shortened V by 2 bases and J by 10 bases, and 14 bases separated the two germline ends. This CDR3 region has 13 residues. The CDR3: CASSYDSRGLAFF. The CDR3 DNA is TGTGCCAGCAGTTACGATAGCAGGGGCTTAGCTTTCTTT.

There are many counts of this clonotype. The chain employs TRBV5-1 and TRBJ1-2; D remains unclear. CDR3 length: 14 residues. Looked up from germline, CDR1 is SGHRS and CDR2 is YFSETQ. The ends were cut back, 0 bases at V and 0 bases at J, with 6 bases in the middle. The CDR3 DNA follows: TGCGCCAGCAGCTTGGAGTGGACTAACTATGGCTACACCTTC. Translation gives CASSLEWTNYGYTF.

This clonotype was recorded at least ten times. This sequence joins TRBV20-1 and TRBJ2-7; 8 bases match TRBD2. The CDR3 runs to 15 residues. Per germline, CDR1 DFQATT and CDR2 SNEGSKA (reference sequence). Germline trimming cut 6 bases from V and 4 bases from J; bases unmatched to any gene: 14. In nucleotides, the CDR3 is TGCAGTGCCCTTACCTCGGGAGGGCCGGGTTACGAGCAGTACTTC. Translated, it gives CSALTSGGPGYEQYF.

The V gene is TRBV20-1, the J gene TRBJ1-5; 7 bases align to TRBD1. The CDR3 length is 13 residues. Germline lookup yields CDR1 DFQATT and CDR2 SNEGSKA (reference sequence). With V trimmed by 3 bases and J by 4 bases, 3 bases remained unmatched. This CDR3 is CSASDRVNQPQHF. CDR3 bases: TGCAGTGCTAGTGACAGGGTTAATCAGCCCCAGCATTTT.

The genes are TRBV28 and TRBJ1-2, with 9 bases identical to TRBD1. Germline V CDR1 and CDR2: MDHEN, SYDVKM. CDR3 length: 14 residues. V lost 7 bases and J lost 3; bases outside the gene matches: 6. CDR3 nucleotides: TGTGCCAGCACCAGGACAGGGGAATACTATGGCTACACCTTC. Encoded protein: CASTRTGEYYGYTF.

This clonotype was found many times. This chain joins TRBV5-1 and TRBJ1-3, with unresolved D. Germline V gives CDR1 SGHRS, CDR2 YFSETQ. The V gene lost 4 bases and the J gene lost 0 bases, with 14 bases spanning the gap. This CDR3 contains 16 residues. The CDR3 DNA follows: TGCGCCAGCAGCACGAAAGGACTGAACTCTGGAAACACCATATATTTT. It specifies CASSTKGLNSGNTIYF.

This sequence joins TRBV7-9 and TRBJ1-6, with 7 bases matching TRBD1. Germline V gene sequence: CDR1 SEHNR, CDR2 FQNEAQ (reference sequence). V lost 5 bases to trimming and J lost 9 bases; unmatched junction nucleotides: 4. CDR3 size: 13 residues. The CDR3 DNA follows: TGTGCCAGCAGCATCCGACAGGGTTCACCCCTCCACTTT. It is translated as CASSIRQGSPLHF.

This clonotype was picked up many times. Here the CDR3 DNA reads TGTGCCACCCGTTCAGCGGGAGGGTCGGGCACCGGGGAGCTGTTTTTT. Protein: CATRSAGGSGTGELFF. J is TRBJ2-2 and V is TRBV15; 10 nucleotides align to TRBD2. Germline V CDR1 and CDR2: LNHNV, YYDKDF (reference sequence). The CDR3 spans 16 residues. The V and J ends lost 8 bases and 4 bases, in that order; junction bases with no gene match: 10.